This T cell receptor (beta chain) was identified during a study of blood T cell repertoires in COVID-19. Whole-study context: Both acute and convalescent COVID-19 samples were obtained from the United States, Italy and Spain. T cells, B-cell-depleted T cells, or PBMCs supplied cDNA or gDNA.

Authors' data handling: By means of reference gene primer amplification, nucleated cell counts were estimated. Profiling relied on immunoSEQ multiplex PCR, and the TCRdb table lists in-frame clones only, not all of them. D and trimming come from the DNA, and the V and J calls and clone size come from that table. The table includes about 83,000 clones, around three quarters detected once. There are 13 residues in the CDR3. Germline V gives CDR1 GTSNPN, CDR2 SVGIG (reference sequence). Trimming removed 2 bases at V and 2 bases at J, with 9 bases between. This receptor was taken from a woman of 80 years or more with active or convalescent COVID-19. Sequenced input: peripheral blood. The chain employs TRBV30 and TRBJ2-5, with D possibly being TRBD1 (5 bases). The DNA of the CDR3 is TGTGCCTGGAGTTATGCAGGGCAAGAGACCCAGTACTTC. It is translated as CAWSYAGQETQYF.